This TCR beta chain was identified during a study of blood T cell repertoires in COVID-19. At the level of the study: The United States, Italy and Spain provided the acute and convalescent COVID-19 samples. PBMCs, B-cell-depleted T cells, or T cells provided the cDNA or gDNA that made up the material.

This clone appeared once. The CDR3 covers 14 residues. Deletions cut 4 bases from V and 8 bases from J, with 17 bases between. CDR1 LNHNV and CDR2 YYDKDF come from the germline V gene (reference sequence). Method: immunoSEQ multiplex PCR; TCRdb's copy keeps in-frame clones and lacks some. The sample consists of about 70,000 clones, around 86% of them appearing once. Sequenced: peripheral blood. The clonotype originates from a man aged 70 or older with active COVID-19. The chain employs TRBV15 and TRBJ1-2; tentatively, D is TRBD1 (5 bases). The CDR3 DNA reads as TGTGCCACCAGCATCAACTTGGGGGGGAGCGGCTACACCTTC. Translation: CATSINLGGSGYTF. Together with reference TRBV15 and TRBJ1-2, the CDR3 gives the full variable domain: DAMVIQNPRYQVTQFGKPVTLSCSQTLNHNVMYWYQQKSSQAPKLLFHYYDKDFNNEADTPDNFQSRRPNTSFCFLDIRSPGLGDTAMYLCATSINLGGSGYTFGSGTRLTVV.